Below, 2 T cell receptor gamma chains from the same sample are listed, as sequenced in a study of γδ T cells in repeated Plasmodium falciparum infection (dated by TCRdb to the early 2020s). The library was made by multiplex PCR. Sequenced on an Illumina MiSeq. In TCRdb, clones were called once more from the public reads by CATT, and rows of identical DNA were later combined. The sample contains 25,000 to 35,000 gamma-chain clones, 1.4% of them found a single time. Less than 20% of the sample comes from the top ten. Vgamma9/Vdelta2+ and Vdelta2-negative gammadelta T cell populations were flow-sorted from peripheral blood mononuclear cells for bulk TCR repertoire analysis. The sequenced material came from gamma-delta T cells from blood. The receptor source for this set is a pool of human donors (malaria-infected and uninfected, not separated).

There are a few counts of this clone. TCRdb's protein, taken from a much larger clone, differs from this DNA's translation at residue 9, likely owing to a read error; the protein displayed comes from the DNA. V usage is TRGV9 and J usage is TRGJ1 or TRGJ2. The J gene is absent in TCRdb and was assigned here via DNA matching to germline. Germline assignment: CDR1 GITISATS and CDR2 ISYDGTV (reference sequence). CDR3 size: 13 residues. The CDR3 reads CALWEPSYHKKLF. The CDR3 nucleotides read TGTGCCTTGTGGGAGCCGTCTTATCATAAGAAACTCTTT.

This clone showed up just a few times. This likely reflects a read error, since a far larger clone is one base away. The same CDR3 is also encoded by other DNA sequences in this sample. The CDR3 loop is CALWENLTGWFKIF. The CDR3 bases are TGTGCCCTGTGGGAGAACCTCACTGGTTGGTTCAAGATATTT. The chain links TRGV9 to TRGJP1. TCRdb carries no J gene annotation; the J gene was assigned here by matching the DNA with germline. In germline, CDR1 is GITISATS, CDR2 ISYDGTV (reference sequence). This CDR3 comprises 14 residues.